This T cell receptor (beta chain) was captured by sequencing in a study of quantifying T cell responses using KT2 cells. Background on the study: Reverse transcription used primers in the TCR alpha and beta constant regions. The T4 ligation step was estimated to exceed 10% efficiency under optimum conditions.

V shed 7 bases and J shed 0 bases, with 12 bases lying between them. This CDR3 has 14 residues. The germline gives CDR1 MNHEY, CDR2 SVGEGT. The sample holds a few counts of this clonotype. Each cDNA got a UMI-containing oligo ligated at its 3' end. The first PCR ran three to four cycles with an equimolar RC1.1 and RC1.2 beta primer mix. One entry per CDR3 protein results from TCRdb running MiXCR on the UMI-ligation and nested PCR reads. The sample has about 41,000 distinct CDR3 sequences; over 15% are singletons. Unfractionated PBMC were spiked with known numbers of KT2 clone cells. Fixed numbers of PBMC received varying amounts of KT2 cells.

The sample taken for sequencing was PBMCs spiked with cells of the T cell clone KT2. The source is a human donor. The chain links TRBV6-2 or TRBV6-3 to TRBJ1-2, with a tentative D call TRBD1 (5 bases). The CDR3: CASNRGMSNYGYTF. CDR3 nucleotides: TGTGCCAGCAATCGGGGGATGTCTAACTATGGCTACACCTTC.